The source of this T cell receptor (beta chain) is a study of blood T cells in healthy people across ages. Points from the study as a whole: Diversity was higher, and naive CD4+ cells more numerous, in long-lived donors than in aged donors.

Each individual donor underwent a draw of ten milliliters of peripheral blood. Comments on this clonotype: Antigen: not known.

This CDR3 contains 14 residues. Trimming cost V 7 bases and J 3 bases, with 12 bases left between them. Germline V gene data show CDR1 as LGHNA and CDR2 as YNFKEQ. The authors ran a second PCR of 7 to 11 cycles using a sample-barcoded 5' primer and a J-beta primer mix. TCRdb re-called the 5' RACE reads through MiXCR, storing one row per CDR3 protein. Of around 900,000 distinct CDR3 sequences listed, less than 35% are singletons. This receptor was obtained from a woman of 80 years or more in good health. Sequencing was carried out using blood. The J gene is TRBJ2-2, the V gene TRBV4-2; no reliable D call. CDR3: CASNAATYTGELFF. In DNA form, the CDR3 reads TGTGCCAGCAACGCAGCCACTTACACCGGGGAGCTGTTTTTT.